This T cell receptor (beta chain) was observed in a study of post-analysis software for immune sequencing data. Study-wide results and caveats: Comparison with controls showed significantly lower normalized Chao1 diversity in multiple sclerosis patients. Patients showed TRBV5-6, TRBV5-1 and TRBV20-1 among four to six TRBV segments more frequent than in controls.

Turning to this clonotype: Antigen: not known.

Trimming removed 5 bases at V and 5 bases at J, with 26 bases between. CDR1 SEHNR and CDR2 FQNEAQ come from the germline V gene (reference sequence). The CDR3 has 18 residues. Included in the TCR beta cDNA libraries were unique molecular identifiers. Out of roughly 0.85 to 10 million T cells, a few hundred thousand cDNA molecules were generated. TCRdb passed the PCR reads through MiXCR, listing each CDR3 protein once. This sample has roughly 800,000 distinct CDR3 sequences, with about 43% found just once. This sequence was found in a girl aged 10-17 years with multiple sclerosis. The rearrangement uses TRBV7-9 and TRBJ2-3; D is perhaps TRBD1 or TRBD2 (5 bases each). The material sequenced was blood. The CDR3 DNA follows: TGTGCCAGCAGCGATACTGGACCAGGGAAGGATGGGGGAGATACGCAGTATTTT. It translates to CASSDTGPGKDGGDTQYF. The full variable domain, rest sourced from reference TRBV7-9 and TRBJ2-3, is DTGVSQNPRHKITKRGQNVTFRCDPISEHNRLYWYRQTLGQGPEFLTYFQNEAQLEKSRLLSDRFSAERPKGSFSTLEIQRTEQGDSAMYLCASSDTGPGKDGGDTQYFGPGTRLTVL.